Presented here are 23 T cell receptor beta chains from one specimen sequenced in a study of blood T cell repertoires in COVID-19. Sequencing was performed with immunoSEQ multiplex PCR; in TCRdb, only in-frame clones are kept and a portion is missing. The table lists 130,000 or so clones, roughly 84% of them singletons. The material sequenced was peripheral blood. These receptors were collected from a man aged 60-69 years with acute or convalescent COVID-19.

This chain connects TRBV19 to TRBJ2-3, with D possibly TRBD1 on 6 matching bases. CDR1 and CDR2 from the germline V gene are LNHDA and SQIVND (reference sequence). CDR3 length: 16 residues. Deletions cut 3 bases from V and 1 base from J, with 14 bases between. DNA for the CDR3: TGTGCCAGTAGTATCCCCGCCAGGGGTGGCACAGATACGCAGTATTTT. Its translation: CASSIPARGGTDTQYF.

This rearrangement joins TRBV29-1 to TRBJ1-2, with a tentative D call TRBD1 (5 bases). The V end lost 1 base, the J end lost 3 bases, and 6 bases lay between the germline ends. The CDR3 has 12 residues. Germline V gives CDR1 SQVTM, CDR2 ANQGSEA. This CDR3 is CSVEATDYGYTF. DNA for the CDR3: TGCAGCGTTGAAGCGACAGACTATGGCTACACCTTC.

This chain links TRBV6-1 with TRBJ2-1, with D tentatively TRBD2 (6 bases). The CDR3 runs to 14 residues. The V gene's germline CDR1 is MNHNS and CDR2 SASEGT. V lost 0 bases, J lost 3 bases, and 6 bases lay in between. CDR3 DNA: TGTGCCAGCAGTGAAGCGGGAGGCTACAATGAGCAGTTCTTC. It encodes CASSEAGGYNEQFF.

This rearrangement joins TRBV5-4 to TRBJ1-6; no clear D. Germline V gene lookup returns CDR1 SGHNT and CDR2 YYREEE (reference sequence). The CDR3 loop spans 12 amino acids. Between the trimmed V and J ends, which lost 7 bases and 7 bases, there was a span of 9 bases. CDR3 in DNA: TGTGCCAGCTCCTTATCGAATTCACCCCTCCACTTT. Translation gives CASSLSNSPLHF.

The V gene is TRBV29-1, the J gene TRBJ2-3; 10 nucleotides agree with TRBD1. Trimming cost V 5 bases and J 1 base; bases outside gene matches: 12. CDR1 and CDR2 from the germline V gene are SQVTM and ANQGSEA. The CDR3 totals 17 residues. The CDR3 sequence: CSVSGTGDDSGTDTQYF. The CDR3 coding sequence is TGCAGCGTTTCAGGGACAGGGGATGACTCTGGCACAGATACGCAGTATTTT.

The V gene is TRBV19, the J gene TRBJ2-7; tentative D call: TRBD1 (5 bases). The CDR3 spans 14 residues. V lost 6 bases and J lost 0, with 12 bases in between. CDR1 is LNHDA and CDR2 is SQIVND in the germline V gene (reference sequence). The CDR3 nucleotides read TGTGCCAGTAGCCAGGGCAGGGTCTCCTACGAGCAGTACTTC. Translation gives CASSQGRVSYEQYF. Together with reference TRBV19 and TRBJ2-7, the CDR3 gives the full variable domain: DGGITQSPKYLFRKEGQNVTLSCEQNLNHDAMYWYRQDPGQGLRLIYYSQIVNDFQKGDIAEGYSVSREKKESFPLTVTSAQKNPTAFYLCASSQGRVSYEQYFGPGTRLTVT.

The chain combines TRBV10-3 with TRBJ1-1; 7 positions agree with TRBD1. From germline, CDR1 is ENHRY and CDR2 SYGVKD. This CDR3 has 13 residues. Trimming at V came to 7 bases and at J to 4 bases, leaving 6 bases not matched to a gene. The CDR3 region is CAITDRAGTEAFF. CDR3 nucleotides: TGTGCCATCACCGACAGGGCGGGCACTGAAGCTTTCTTT.

This clone appeared a few times. This chain uses TRBV5-6 with TRBJ2-7; 10 bases agree with TRBD1. V lost 4 bases and J lost 0; bases outside the gene matches: 10. Germline V gene lookup returns CDR1 SGHDT and CDR2 YYEEEE. This CDR3 is 17 amino acids long. The CDR3 loop is CASSPGTGAVNSYEQYF. The DNA for the CDR3 is TGTGCCAGCAGCCCCGGGACAGGGGCTGTCAACTCCTACGAGCAGTACTTC.

The chain couples TRBV10-1 to TRBJ2-2; 7 bases are shared with TRBD1. The CDR3 sequence is 14 residues long. CDR1 is WNHNN and CDR2 is SYGVQD in the germline V gene (reference sequence). Losses at the gene ends were 5 bases for V and 6 bases for J; bases not matched to a gene: 6. CDR3 amino acids: CASSQYRGPGELFF. CDR3 coding DNA: TGCGCCAGCAGTCAATACAGGGGCCCCGGGGAGCTGTTTTTT.

The chain recombines TRBV19 with TRBJ2-3; D gene uncertain. Germline-derived CDR1 and CDR2 are LNHDA and SQIVND (reference sequence). The CDR3 has 15 residues. V lost 0 bases and J 2 bases, leaving 9 bases between the germline ends. CDR3 coding DNA: TGTGCCAGTAGTATAGAGCCACTCCACACAGATACGCAGTATTTT. This gives the protein CASSIEPLHTDTQYF. Full variable domain (outside the CDR3, taken from reference TRBV19 and TRBJ2-3): DGGITQSPKYLFRKEGQNVTLSCEQNLNHDAMYWYRQDPGQGLRLIYYSQIVNDFQKGDIAEGYSVSREKKESFPLTVTSAQKNPTAFYLCASSIEPLHTDTQYFGPGTRLTVL.

The rearrangement uses TRBV20-1 and TRBJ2-4; a weak D match, TRBD1 (5 bases). The CDR3 is 14 residues long. V shed 3 bases and J shed 4 bases, with 13 bases lying between them. CDR1 and CDR2 (germline): DFQATT, SNEGSKA (reference sequence). The CDR3 protein is CSASLGQGKNIQYF. DNA of the CDR3: TGCAGTGCTAGTTTAGGGCAGGGTAAAAACATTCAGTACTTC.

The J gene is TRBJ2-7, the V gene TRBV12-3 or TRBV12-4; a possible D gene is TRBD1 (5 bases). The CDR3 totals 13 residues. The V gene lost 2 bases and the J gene lost 3 bases, with 8 bases spanning the gap. CDR3 nucleotides: TGTGCCAGCAGTTTAATGACAGACTACGAGCAGTACTTC. Its protein is CASSLMTDYEQYF.

The rearrangement joins TRBV28 to TRBJ2-6; 8 bases line up with TRBD1. This CDR3 has 16 amino acids. The ends lost 7 bases at V and 3 bases at J; junction bases unmatched: 8. CDR1 and CDR2 (germline): MDHEN, SYDVKM. CDR3 bases: TGTGCCAGCAAATTCCAGGGGGCGGTTGGGGCCAACGTCCTGACTTTC. Its protein is CASKFQGAVGANVLTF.

This sequence joins TRBV11-2 and TRBJ2-3; D gene unclear. This CDR3 has 15 residues. Germline V gene data show CDR1 as SGHAT and CDR2 as FQNNGV. V lost 0 bases and J lost 0, with 7 bases in between. DNA of the CDR3: TGTGCCAGCAGCTTAGATGGCGGAAGCACAGATACGCAGTATTTT. Protein: CASSLDGGSTDTQYF.

V and J are TRBV24-1 and TRBJ1-2; TRBD1 is a possible D gene (5 bases). Germline-derived CDR1 and CDR2 are KGHDR and SFDVKD. V was pared by 10 bases and J by 1 base, with 15 bases between. The CDR3 is 14 amino acids. The CDR3 DNA reads as TGTGCCACTGCGGCTGGGGGGGATAACTATGGCTACACCTTC. It translates to CATAAGGDNYGYTF.

The genes are TRBV5-1 and TRBJ1-1; 9 nucleotides match TRBD1. CDR1 SGHRS and CDR2 YFSETQ come from the germline V gene. Trimming removed 3 bases from V and 0 bases from J; junction bases left unmatched: 3. The length of the CDR3 is 15 residues. The CDR3 reads CASSSGQGLNTEAFF. The CDR3 DNA is TGCGCCAGCAGCTCGGGACAGGGATTGAACACTGAAGCTTTCTTT.

This clone was counted only a few times. The sample carries other DNA sequences with the same CDR3. V is TRBV5-1 and J is TRBJ2-5; possibly TRBD2 for D (5 bases). Germline lookup yields CDR1 SGHRS and CDR2 YFSETQ. The CDR3 consists of 15 residues. V lost 4 bases, J lost 3 bases, and 16 bases lay in between. Here the CDR3 DNA reads TGCGCCAGCAGCCCCGGAGGAACAGCGAAAGAGACCCAGTACTTC. Residues: CASSPGGTAKETQYF.

The table lists this clone with a count of one. The V and J genes are TRBV15 and TRBJ1-5; 8 positions agree with TRBD1. The CDR3 runs to 16 residues. From germline, CDR1 is LNHNV and CDR2 YYDKDF (reference sequence). V was pared by 3 bases and J by 2 bases, with 6 bases of the junction left unmatched. In DNA form, the CDR3 reads TGTGCCACCAGCAGCAAACAGGGGGTAGGCAATCAGCCCCAGCATTTT. Amino acid sequence: CATSSKQGVGNQPQHF.

The chain has TRBV9 and TRBJ2-3; 8 bases are a match to TRBD2. This CDR3 contains 18 residues. Per the germline V gene, CDR1 is SGDLS and CDR2 is YYNGEE. After removal of 3 bases from V and 1 base from J, the junction contained 13 bases not matched to a gene. The CDR3 reads CASSATSRGGMGTDTQYF. CDR3 DNA: TGTGCCAGCAGCGCAACGAGTCGGGGGGGTATGGGCACAGATACGCAGTATTTT. The entire variable domain, with the rest obtained from reference TRBV9 and TRBJ2-3, is as follows: DSGVTQTPKHLITATGQRVTLRCSPRSGDLSVYWYQQSLDQGLQFLIQYYNGEERAKGNILERFSAQQFPDLHSELNLSSLELGDSALYFCASSATSRGGMGTDTQYFGPGTRLTVL.

The chain uses TRBV28 and TRBJ2-3; tentatively, D is TRBD1 (7 bases). The ends were cut back, 4 bases at V and 0 bases at J, with 14 bases in the middle. The CDR3 extends over 16 amino acids. Germline CDR1 MDHEN, CDR2 SYDVKM. The CDR3 spells CASSSRGTASTDTQYF. CDR3 in DNA: TGTGCCAGCAGTTCCCGCGGGACAGCTAGCACAGATACGCAGTATTTT. The whole variable domain, remainder taken from reference TRBV28 and TRBJ2-3, is DVKVTQSSRYLVKRTGEKVFLECVQDMDHENMFWYRQDPGLGLRLIYFSYDVKMKEKGDIPEGYSVSREKKERFSLILESASTNQTSMYLCASSSRGTASTDTQYFGPGTRLTVL.

The rearrangement uses TRBV10-2 and TRBJ1-2, with D maybe TRBD1 (5 bases). Trimming cost V 0 bases and J 1 base, with 9 bases left between them. The CDR3 has 15 amino acids. Germline CDR1 is WSHSY and CDR2 is SAAADI. The CDR3 DNA reads as TGCGCCAGCAGTGAGTCGTACCAGGGTAACTATGGCTACACCTTC. It is translated as CASSESYQGNYGYTF.

The rearrangement joins TRBV11-2 to TRBJ2-7, with TRBD2 matching over 16 bases. The CDR3 has 17 residues. In germline, CDR1 is SGHAT, CDR2 FQNNGV. The junction had 7 bases not matched to a gene; V was cut back by 1 base and J by 7 bases. CDR3 sequence (DNA): TGTGCCAGCAGCTTAGGGGGACTAGCGGGAGGGCCGGATGAGCAGTACTTC. Translation gives CASSLGGLAGGPDEQYF. The full variable domain, completed using reference TRBV11-2 and TRBJ2-7, is EAGVAQSPRYKIIEKRQSVAFWCNPISGHATLYWYQQILGQGPKLLIQFQNNGVVDDSQLPKDRFSAERLKGVDSTLKIQPAKLEDSAVYLCASSLGGLAGGPDEQYFGPGTRLTVT.

V usage is TRBV12-3 or TRBV12-4 and J usage is TRBJ2-2, with D maybe TRBD1 (6 bases). V shed 5 bases and J shed 7 bases, with 8 bases lying between them. The CDR3 covers 12 residues. The CDR3 region is CASSRGFGELFF. DNA of the CDR3: TGTGCCAGCAGTAGGGGGTTCGGGGAGCTGTTTTTT.